This entry is about one T cell receptor (beta chain). What it binds is not known. V dropped 5 bases and J dropped 5 bases, with 18 bases sitting between them. Germline V gene sequence: CDR1 SGHVS, CDR2 FQNEAQ. The CDR3 contains 15 residues. The data belong to a study of siplizumab effects on memory and regulatory T cells. Findings and limits, study-wide: Proof of suppressive function in proliferating Tregs from siplizumab cultures was not established. Unstimulated naive T cells seemed to show more diversity than memory cells did, and they also seemed to be among the major contributors to the alloresponse.

Produced via immunoSEQ multiplex PCR; TCRdb's table is partial and in-frame only. The table has tens of thousands of clones, about 96% seen once; the top ten hold roughly 0.033%. This chain joins TRBV7-8 and TRBJ2-5; a possible D gene is TRBD1 (5 bases). Sequences were obtained from naive CD4+ T cells sorted from blood. This receptor was taken from a human donor in good health. This CDR3 is CASSLSRTSRETQYF. The CDR3 DNA is TGTGCCAGCAGCCTCTCTCGGACATCCAGGGAGACCCAGTACTTC. Complete variable domain (other parts from reference TRBV7-8 and TRBJ2-5): GAGVSQSPRYKVAKRGQDVALRCDPISGHVSLFWYQQALGQGPEFLTYFQNEAQLDKSGLPSDRFFAERPEGSVSTLKIQRTQQEDSAVYLCASSLSRTSRETQYFGPGTRLLVL.